This is a list of T cell receptor beta chains from one sample in a study of T cell changes during pregnancy in multiple sclerosis. The table came from immunoSEQ multiplex PCR; TCRdb's copy has only in-frame clones and leaves some out. The sample includes about 61,000 clones, 70% to 90% of them seen just once. Specimen: peripheral blood, collected in the first trimester of pregnancy. Every receptor here comes from a female donor in good health, enrolled as a control in a pregnancy study. Both conserved end residues are part of each CDR3. A D gene is named only where the DNA matches it firmly. The size entry is marked missing in some rows and otherwise reads once, few, many or a size class.

j_call clone_size d_call v_call cdr3_nt cdr3_aa
TRBJ1-3 . . TRBV6-6 TGTGCCAGCAGTCCCGACACGGGAAACACCATATATTTT CASSPDTGNTIYF
TRBJ2-2 few TRBD1 TRBV30 TGTGCCTGGAGTGGTGGGACAGACAGCAACACCGGGGAGCTGTTTTTT CAWSGGTDSNTGELFF
TRBJ2-1 . TRBD2 TRBV11-3 TGTGCCAGCTCCGGGACTAGAGGTAATGAGCAGTTCTTC CASSGTRGNEQFF
TRBJ1-1 . . TRBV4-2 TGTGCCAGCAGCCAAGGGGGCATGAACACTGAAGCTTTCTTT CASSQGGMNTEAFF
TRBJ2-1 . . TRBV9 TGTGCCAGCAGCGTAGAACTAGTATCCCAAAGCGAGCAGTTCTTC CASSVELVSQSEQFF
TRBJ1-1 . TRBD1 TRBV5-1 TGCGCCAGCAGCCTATCACAGGGGCCGAACACTGAAGCTTTCTTT CASSLSQGPNTEAFF
TRBJ2-5 . TRBD2 TRBV29-1 TGCAGCGTTGCTTCGCGGGGGGGTAGTGAGACCCAGTACTTC CSVASRGGSETQYF
TRBJ1-1 . TRBD1 TRBV6-5 TGTGCCAGCAGCACATTAGTCACAGGGGACACTGAAGCTTTCTTT CASSTLVTGDTEAFF
TRBJ1-1 . TRBD1 TRBV7-2 TGTGCCAGCAGCTTAGTAAGGACAGGAGTGACTTTCTTT CASSLVRTGVTFF
TRBJ2-3 . TRBD2 TRBV4-1 TGCGCCAGCAGCCACGGCGGGAGGGCCACAGATACGCAGTATTTT CASSHGGRATDTQYF
TRBJ1-1 . . TRBV6-5 TGTGCCAGCAGTTACTCAGTCACAGAGAACACTGAAGCTTTCTTT CASSYSVTENTEAFF
TRBJ1-1 . TRBD1 TRBV5-6 TGTGCCAGCAGCCGGGACAGCATGAACACTGAAGCTTTCTTT CASSRDSMNTEAFF
TRBJ1-2 . . TRBV7-2 TGTGCCAGCAGCTCGGGACTAAGGGGCTATGGCTACACCTTC CASSSGLRGYGYTF
TRBJ1-2 . TRBD1 TRBV7-3 TGTGCCAGCAGCTTAACCGTATTCCCTGACAGGGAAGGAGGCTACACCTTC CASSLTVFPDREGGYTF
TRBJ1-6 . . TRBV6-4 TGTGCCAGCAGTGAAGGGACAAGGAATTCACCCCTCCACTTT CASSEGTRNSPLHF
TRBJ2-5 . TRBD1 TRBV19 TGTGCCAGTAGTATAGTGGCAGGGGGTAGTGGGGAGACCCAGTACTTC CASSIVAGGSGETQYF
TRBJ2-1 . . TRBV4-3 TGCGCCAGCAGCCAAGATATGCGGCGGGGCCACAATGAGCAGTTCTTC CASSQDMRRGHNEQFF
TRBJ1-1 once TRBD1 TRBV29-1 TGCAGCGTTCAGGGGGCAGGTGAAGCTTTCTTT CSVQGAGEAFF
TRBJ1-4 . TRBD1 TRBV27 TGTGCCACCCGAGGGACAGGGACTACAACAACTAATGAAAAACTGTTTTTT CATRGTGTTTTNEKLFF
TRBJ2-5 once . TRBV5-1 TGCGCCAGCAGCTTAGGAAATGACGGGCAAGAGACCCAGTACTTC CASSLGNDGQETQYF
TRBJ1-4 . . TRBV2 TGTGCCAGCACCTGGGCGGGGGCGGATGAAAAACTGTTTTTT CASTWAGADEKLFF
TRBJ1-1 . . TRBV9 TGTGCCAGCGGATCTCGGGTGGATACTGAAGCTTTCTTT CASGSRVDTEAFF
TRBJ1-6 . TRBD1 TRBV25-1 TGTGCCAGCAGTGCGTCCAGGGGGCCGTCCTATAATTCACCCCTCCACTTT CASSASRGPSYNSPLHF
TRBJ1-2 . TRBD1 TRBV19 TGTGCCAGTAGGGGGACCGGACAGGGTCCTGGCTACACCTTC CASRGTGQGPGYTF
TRBJ1-2 . TRBD1 TRBV11-3 TGTGCCAGCAGCTTGGCTAGGACAGGGACCTATGGCTACACCTTC CASSLARTGTYGYTF
TRBJ1-6 . TRBD1 TRBV2 TGTGCCAGGAGTGGCCCCTCAGTAGGACAGGGCGGTTCACCCCTCCACTTT CARSGPSVGQGGSPLHF
TRBJ2-1 . TRBD1 TRBV5-1 TGCGCCAGCAGCTTTTACGGGACAGGGGCTTCGCAGTTCTTC CASSFYGTGASQFF
TRBJ2-1 . . TRBV7-9 TGTGCCAGCACCTTCCAGGGTGGGGCCGGAGATGAGCAGTTCTTC CASTFQGGAGDEQFF
TRBJ2-3 . TRBD2 TRBV7-9 TGTGCCAGCAGCTTAGTCCAGACTAGCGGGGGGGGAGATACGCAGTATTTT CASSLVQTSGGGDTQYF
TRBJ2-7 . . TRBV5-6 TGTGCCAGCAGCTACTGGCGTGAGGTCTCCTACGAGCAGTACTTC CASSYWREVSYEQYF
TRBJ2-3 . . TRBV7-8 TGTGCCAGCAGCCAGAGCACAGATACGCAGTATTTT CASSQSTDTQYF
TRBJ2-7 . TRBD2 TRBV19 TGTGCCAGTAGTATAGATTATGGAGCGGGGGCGATCTACGAGCAGTACTTC CASSIDYGAGAIYEQYF
TRBJ1-1 . . TRBV7-2 TGTGCCAGCAACCAAAGGCACAGCAACACTGAAGCTTTCTTT CASNQRHSNTEAFF
TRBJ2-4 . TRBD2 TRBV7-8 TGTGCCAGCAGCCTCCGACTGGGGCTAGCGGGGGTTCAGTACTTC CASSLRLGLAGVQYF
TRBJ2-7 . TRBD2 TRBV6-5 TGTGCCAGCAGTTACGACGGGGGGAGCTCCTACGAGCAGTACTTC CASSYDGGSSYEQYF
TRBJ1-1 . . TRBV9 TGTGCCAGCAGCCGGGAGCTGAACACTGAAGCTTTCTTT CASSRELNTEAFF
TRBJ1-1 . . TRBV12-5 TGTGCTAGTGGTTTAGGGGTTGTCACTGAAGCTTTCTTT CASGLGVVTEAFF
TRBJ2-1 . TRBD1 TRBV19 TGTGCCAGTAGTTATAACCACGGGACAGGGGAGTACAATGAGCAGTTCTTC CASSYNHGTGEYNEQFF
TRBJ2-5 many . TRBV6-1 TGTGCCAGCAGTCTTCCTAAGACCCAGTACTTC CASSLPKTQYF
TRBJ1-1 . . TRBV19 TGTGCCAGTACAGGGAACACTGAAGCTTTCTTT CASTGNTEAFF
TRBJ1-1 . . TRBV15 TGTGCCACCAGCGCCCGAGGAGGGTCCGGCACTGAAGCTTTCTTT CATSARGGSGTEAFF
TRBJ2-3 . TRBD2 TRBV10-3 TGTGCCATCAGTGAAGGGCGGGGGGGCCTCTCAGATACGCAGTATTTT CAISEGRGGLSDTQYF
TRBJ1-1 . . TRBV19 TGTGCCAGTATCGGGGCCAGCGCACCCGGGAGGGCTTTCTTT CASIGASAPGRAFF
TRBJ2-1 . . TRBV13 TGTGCCAGCAGCTTAACAGACAATGAGCAGTTCTTC CASSLTDNEQFF
TRBJ1-6 . TRBD1 TRBV11-1 TGTGCCAGCACCGAAACGGACAGGGGATATAATTCACCCCTCCACTTT CASTETDRGYNSPLHF
TRBJ2-2 . . TRBV12-2 TGTGCAAGTCGCTTAGGAGGGGGGGGCGGGGAGCTGTTTTTT CASRLGGGGGELFF
TRBJ1-2 once TRBD1 TRBV7-8 TGTGCCAGCAGTTACCCCGACAGGGTTCGGGGCTACACCTTC CASSYPDRVRGYTF
TRBJ1-1 . . TRBV27 TGTGCCAGCAGTTTGGGAGGGAGTGAAGCTTTCTTT CASSLGGSEAFF
TRBJ2-1 . . TRBV5-1 TGCGCCAGCAGTCTCCCTAAGACAGACAATGAGCAGTTCTTC CASSLPKTDNEQFF
TRBJ2-7 . TRBD1 TRBV5-4 TGTGCCAGCAGCTTCGGACAGGGGATCTACGAGCAGTACTTC CASSFGQGIYEQYF
TRBJ2-3 . TRBD2 TRBV9 TGTGCCAGCAGCGTAACTAGCGGGGTGACAGATACGCAGTATTTT CASSVTSGVTDTQYF
TRBJ2-1 . TRBD2 TRBV6-1 TGTGCCAGCAGCTCTAGCGGGGGGGCCTACAATGAGCAGTTCTTC CASSSSGGAYNEQFF
TRBJ2-5 . . TRBV30 TGTGCCTGGAGTCACCAGGGGCCTACCCAGTACTTC CAWSHQGPTQYF
TRBJ2-1 . TRBD2 TRBV9 TGTGCCAGCAGCACAGGACAGCCGGGACTAGCGGGGGAGCAGTTCTTC CASSTGQPGLAGEQFF